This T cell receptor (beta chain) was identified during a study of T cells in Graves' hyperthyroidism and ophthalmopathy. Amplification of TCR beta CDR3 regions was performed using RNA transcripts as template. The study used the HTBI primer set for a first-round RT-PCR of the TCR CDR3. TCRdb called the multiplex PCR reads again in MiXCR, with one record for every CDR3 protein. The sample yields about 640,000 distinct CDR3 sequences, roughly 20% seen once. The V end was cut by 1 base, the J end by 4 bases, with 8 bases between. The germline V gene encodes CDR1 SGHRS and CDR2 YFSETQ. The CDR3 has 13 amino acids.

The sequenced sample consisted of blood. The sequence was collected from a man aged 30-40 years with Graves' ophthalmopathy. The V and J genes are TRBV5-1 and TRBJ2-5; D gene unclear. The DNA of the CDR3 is TGCGCCAGCAGCTTGTCCCCGGGAGAGACCCAGTACTTC. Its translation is CASSLSPGETQYF.